This TCR beta chain was observed in a study of CD8+ T cells in alopecia areata. Study-level background: Treated patients received oral tofacitinib, 5 to 10 mg twice daily.

Germline loops: CDR1 ENHRY, CDR2 SYGVKD. V dropped 4 bases and J dropped 4 bases, with 11 bases sitting between them. This CDR3 is built from 14 residues. Reverse transcribed after extraction, RNA yielded cDNA as the sequencing template. Sequencing used immunoSEQ multiplex PCR; TCRdb keeps in-frame clones, though not all of them. This table has about 190,000 clones, 58% appearing once. The sample's treatment: oral pan-JAK inhibitor, 5-10 mg twice daily. V is TRBV10-3 and J is TRBJ1-5, with D tentatively TRBD1 (5 bases). The sequences come from CD8+ T cells sorted from blood, collected at week 24, from a patient treated with tofacitinib. The TCR was taken from a human donor with alopecia areata. CDR3 residues: CAISGAGENQPQHF. For the CDR3, the DNA is TGTGCCATCAGTGGGGCGGGGGAGAATCAGCCCCAGCATTTT.